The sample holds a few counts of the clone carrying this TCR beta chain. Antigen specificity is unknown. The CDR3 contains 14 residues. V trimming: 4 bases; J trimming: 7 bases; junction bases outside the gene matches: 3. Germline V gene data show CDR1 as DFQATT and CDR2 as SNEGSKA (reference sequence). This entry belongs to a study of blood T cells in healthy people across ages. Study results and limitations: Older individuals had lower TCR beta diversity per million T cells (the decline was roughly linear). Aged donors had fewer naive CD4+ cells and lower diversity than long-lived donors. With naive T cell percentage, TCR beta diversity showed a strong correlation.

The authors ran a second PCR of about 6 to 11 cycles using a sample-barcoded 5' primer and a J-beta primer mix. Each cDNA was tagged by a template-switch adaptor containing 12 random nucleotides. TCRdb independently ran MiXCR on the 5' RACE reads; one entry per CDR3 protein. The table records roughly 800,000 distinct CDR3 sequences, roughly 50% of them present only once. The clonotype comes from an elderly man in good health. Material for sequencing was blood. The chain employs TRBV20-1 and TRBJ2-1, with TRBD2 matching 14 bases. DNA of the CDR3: TGCAGTGCTATTCGGACTAGCGGGAGGAATGAGCAGTTCTTC. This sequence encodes CSAIRTSGRNEQFF.